This T cell receptor (beta chain) was found in a study of shared clonotypes between healthy human individuals. Whole-study results and caveats: Rarefaction revealed incomplete sorted-subset sequencing despite large depth. Between a handful of donors, naive CD4 clonotypes were shared at a level of about 5%.

Germline values: CDR1 SGHNT, CDR2 YYREEE (reference sequence). Trimming pared 4 bases from V and 1 base from J, leaving 14 bases between. The CDR3 spans 15 residues. Notes on this clone: Its antigen remains unidentified.

Samples underwent the assay at deep level. The table came from immunoSEQ multiplex PCR; TCRdb's copy has only in-frame clones and leaves some out. The profile shows under 2.5 million clones, around 93% of them singletons. The specimen was naive CD4+ T cells from PBMCs. The subset here: CD45RA+ positively selected. This TCR was sampled from a young man in good health. Some clones in this sample may be carry-over from other donors' samples. The V call is TRBV5-4, the J call TRBJ2-5; no clear D gene. The CDR3 loop reads CASSRHPGSQETQYF. The CDR3 region has the DNA TGTGCCAGCAGCCGCCACCCGGGTAGCCAAGAGACCCAGTACTTC.